A single sample is the source of the 20 T cell receptor beta chains below, sequenced in a study of shared clonotypes between healthy human individuals. Profiling relied on immunoSEQ multiplex PCR, and the TCRdb table lists in-frame clones only, not all of them. In the table there are some 530,000 clones, 70% to 80% of which are singletons. Material: PBMCs. The origin of the receptors is a woman in her thirties or forties in good health. Some clones in this sample may be carry-over from other donors' samples.

The chain links TRBV6-4 to TRBJ1-2; D unclear. The V gene's germline CDR1 is MRHNA and CDR2 SNTAGT. The CDR3 has 13 residues. The germline V and J ends were trimmed by 5 bases and 6 bases, with 13 bases remaining between them. The CDR3 region has the DNA TGTGCCAGCAGTCCCACGGGAGGGAATGGCTACACCTTC. This encodes CASSPTGGNGYTF.

The V and J genes are TRBV28 and TRBJ1-3; no clear D gene. This CDR3 spans 14 amino acids. V shed 3 bases and J shed 0 bases, with 6 bases lying between them. CDR1 and CDR2 from the germline V gene are MDHEN and SYDVKM. The CDR3 protein is CASSFSSSGNTIYF. The CDR3 DNA follows: TGTGCCAGCAGTTTTTCGAGCTCTGGAAACACCATATATTTT.

The chain combines TRBV7-2 with TRBJ1-2; perhaps TRBD1 as D (5 bases). The CDR3 has 16 amino acids. The germline V gene has CDR1 SGHTA and CDR2 FQGNSA. Trimming removed 4 bases at V and 5 bases at J, with 20 bases between. The CDR3 DNA sequence: TGTGCCAGCAGCTCCTTTACAGGAAGGGGCTCTTATGGCTACACCTTC. This encodes CASSSFTGRGSYGYTF.

The genes are TRBV28 and TRBJ2-6; possible D gene TRBD1, 6 bases. The CDR3 runs 19 residues. Trimming left V 7 bases short and J 0 bases short, with 22 bases between. CDR1 is MDHEN and CDR2 is SYDVKM in the germline V gene. The CDR3 spells CASTPGVVLTSSGANVLTF. The DNA for the CDR3 is TGTGCCAGCACCCCAGGGGTGGTCTTAACTTCCTCTGGGGCCAACGTCCTGACTTTC.

This clone was seen once. The chain uses TRBV2 and TRBJ2-1, with TRBD2 identical over 9 bases. V lost 4 bases to trimming and J lost 2 bases; unmatched junction nucleotides: 12. The CDR3 is made up of 18 amino acids. Germline lookup yields CDR1 SNHLY and CDR2 FYNNEI. DNA of the CDR3: TGTGCCAGCAGTGCTGACTGGGGGGCGGGAGGGCCCTACAATGAGCAGTTCTTC. As protein: CASSADWGAGGPYNEQFF. Full variable domain (remainder filled in from reference TRBV2 and TRBJ2-1): EPEVTQTPSHQVTQMGQEVILRCVPISNHLYFYWYRQILGQKVEFLVSFYNNEISEKSEIFDDQFSVERPDGSNFTLKIRSTKLEDSAMYFCASSADWGAGGPYNEQFFGPGTRLTVL.

V and J are TRBV7-9 and TRBJ1-1, with D possibly being TRBD1 (5 bases). This CDR3 comprises 15 residues. The germline V gene has CDR1 SEHNR and CDR2 FQNEAQ (reference sequence). With 0 bases removed from V and 5 bases from J, the gap between germline ends came to 13 bases. DNA of the CDR3: TGTGCCAGCAGCTTAGCCTTAGTAGGGGTTACTGAAGCTTTCTTT. This codes for CASSLALVGVTEAFF.

The genes are TRBV7-3 and TRBJ1-1; weak D call: TRBD1 (6 bases). V was clipped by 6 bases and J by 1 base, with 9 bases between them. The germline gives CDR1 SGHTA, CDR2 FQGTGA. The CDR3 has 13 residues. CDR3 nucleotide sequence: TGTGCCAGCAGACTACAGGGGAACACTGAAGCTTTCTTT. Protein sequence: CASRLQGNTEAFF.

This clone was detected once. J is TRBJ2-5 and V is TRBV19, with D hard to call. From germline, CDR1 is LNHDA and CDR2 SQIVND (reference sequence). Trimming stripped 1 base from V and 2 bases from J, with 8 bases between. The CDR3 length is 14 residues. CDR3 sequence: CASSIGSEQETQYF. The CDR3 bases are TGTGCCAGTAGTATAGGGAGTGAACAAGAGACCCAGTACTTC.

Comments on this clone: A read error is the likely source, as a far larger clone sits one nucleotide away. This sequence joins TRBV11-2 and TRBJ2-3; 7 nucleotides agree with TRBD1. The germline V gene encodes CDR1 SGHAT and CDR2 FQNNGV. With V trimmed by 0 bases and J by 10 bases, 10 bases remained unmatched. This CDR3 contains 15 residues. The CDR3 sequence: CASSLDSGGGDAQYF. The CDR3 bases are TGTGCCAGCAGCTTAGACTCAGGGGGTGGGGATGCGCAGTATTTT.

The J gene is TRBJ2-3, the V gene TRBV9, with 10 bases identical to TRBD2. J lost 7 bases, V lost 4 bases, and 12 bases had no gene match. The germline CDR1 and CDR2 sequences are SGDLS and YYNGEE. The CDR3 is made up of 16 amino acids. CDR3: CASSSDWASGRNTQYF. The CDR3 DNA is TGTGCCAGCAGCTCCGATTGGGCTAGCGGGAGAAATACGCAGTATTTT.

The rearrangement links TRBV19 to TRBJ2-2; 9 nucleotides align to TRBD1. The CDR3 consists of 16 residues. The germline V gene encodes CDR1 LNHDA and CDR2 SQIVND (reference sequence). J lost 3 bases, V lost 7 bases, and 9 bases had no gene match. The DNA for the CDR3 is TGTGCCAGTACCCCACAGGGGGCCGGCGACACCGGGGAGCTGTTTTTT. It codes for CASTPQGAGDTGELFF.

The chain couples TRBV14 to TRBJ1-1; D remains unclear. The CDR3 totals 14 residues. The germline V gene has CDR1 SGHDN and CDR2 FVKESK. V lost 7 bases and J lost 2, with 14 bases in between. The CDR3 DNA reads TGTGCCAGCATGTTTCTACCGGAAAACACTGAAGCTTTCTTT. It yields the protein CASMFLPENTEAFF.

The genes are TRBV7-3 and TRBJ2-5; D gene unclear. The ends were cut back, 5 bases at V and 5 bases at J, with 12 bases in the middle. The CDR3 extends over 13 amino acids. Looked up from germline, CDR1 is SGHTA and CDR2 is FQGTGA. The CDR3 loop is CASSPVGLETQYF. The DNA of the CDR3 is TGTGCCAGCAGCCCCGTGGGATTGGAGACCCAGTACTTC. Full variable domain (rest looked up from reference TRBV7-3 and TRBJ2-5): GAGVSQTPSNKVTEKGKYVELRCDPISGHTALYWYRQSLGQGPEFLIYFQGTGAADDSGLPNDRFFAVRPEGSVSTLKIQRTERGDSAVYLCASSPVGLETQYFGPGTRLLVL.

The gene calls are TRBV7-2 and TRBJ2-2, with D possibly being TRBD2 (6 bases). The germline V gene has CDR1 SGHTA and CDR2 FQGNSA. V shed 5 bases and J shed 3 bases, with 19 bases lying between them. The CDR3 length is 17 residues. CDR3 DNA sequence: TGTGCCAGCAGCCCCGGCCCCGGGACTCCGGACACCGGGGAGCTGTTTTTT. Translated: CASSPGPGTPDTGELFF.

V usage is TRBV5-8 and J usage is TRBJ2-5; no definite D call. Per germline, CDR1 SGHTS and CDR2 YDEGEE. With 4 bases removed from V and 1 base from J, the gap between germline ends came to 11 bases. The CDR3 loop spans 14 amino acids. The CDR3 here is CASSQDRAQETQYF. CDR3 nucleotides: TGTGCCAGCAGCCAGGACCGGGCCCAAGAGACCCAGTACTTC.

Written as DNA, the CDR3 is TGTGCTAGTCAAAGGGGTAGGGAGACCCAGTACTTC. It translates to CASQRGRETQYF. The chain joins TRBV12-5 to TRBJ2-5; D is possibly TRBD1 (5 bases). This CDR3 has 12 amino acids. V lost 8 bases to trimming and J lost 5 bases, with 12 bases between them. The germline V gene encodes CDR1 LGHNT and CDR2 FRNRAP.

This clone came up a few times. The genes are TRBV7-9 and TRBJ2-1; perhaps TRBD2 as D (6 bases). The CDR3 is made up of 17 amino acids. Trimming took off 2 bases at V and 7 bases at J, with 21 bases between the two ends. Germline CDR1 SEHNR, CDR2 FQNEAQ (reference sequence). CDR3 amino acids: CASSLFGGTGLGNEQFF. CDR3 nucleotide sequence: TGTGCCAGCAGCTTATTCGGAGGGACGGGGTTGGGGAATGAGCAGTTCTTC.

This chain uses TRBV4-1 with TRBJ2-2, with TRBD2 matching 15 bases. The CDR3 length is 16 residues. Germline V lookup: CDR1 MGHRA, CDR2 YSYEKL. V was pared by 4 bases and J by 7 bases, with 4 bases of the junction left unmatched. CDR3 sequence reads: CASSRTSGRAGGELFF. The DNA for the CDR3 is TGCGCCAGCAGCCGGACTAGCGGGAGGGCCGGCGGGGAGCTGTTTTTT.

At least ten counts were recorded for this clone. The chain recombines TRBV7-2 with TRBJ1-5; unclear D gene. In germline, CDR1 is SGHTA, CDR2 FQGNSA. V gave up 5 bases and J gave up 8 bases, with 13 bases separating them. This CDR3 comprises 13 residues. The CDR3 DNA follows: TGTGCCAGCAGCACGGACCGAGTGAAGCCCCAGCATTTT. Its translation is CASSTDRVKPQHF.

This chain uses TRBV7-2 with TRBJ2-3; D possibly matches TRBD1 or TRBD2 (7 bases each). V was trimmed by 4 bases and J by 5 bases, leaving 16 bases between them. Germline loops: CDR1 SGHTA, CDR2 FQGNSA. This CDR3 spans 15 amino acids. DNA for the CDR3: TGTGCCAGCAGCTCCCAGGGGGGGGGAGTAGATACGCAGTATTTT. As protein: CASSSQGGGVDTQYF.